Shown below are 8 T cell receptor beta chains from a single sample sequenced in a study of beta chain features in type 1 diabetes. Of the isolated RNA, all was reverse transcribed, and so the sequenced material was expressed TCRB transcripts. TCRdb's copy holds only in-frame clones and misses some; the assay was immunoSEQ multiplex PCR. The sample consists of about 330,000 clones, roughly 11% of them appearing once. Source material: naive CD4+ T cells from blood. These receptor sequences come from a young woman in good health.

This clone was seen a handful of times. The V and J genes are TRBV28 and TRBJ2-7; a weak D match, TRBD1 (6 bases). This CDR3 is 14 amino acids long. V gave up 6 bases and J gave up 3 bases, with 15 bases separating them. Germline assignment: CDR1 MDHEN and CDR2 SYDVKM. CDR3 sequence reads: CASRNNRDRYEQYF. CDR3 coding DNA: TGTGCCAGCAGAAACAACAGGGACCGCTACGAGCAGTACTTC.

The V call is TRBV11-1, the J call TRBJ2-5, with 7 nucleotides matching TRBD2. CDR3 size: 15 residues. Germline CDR1 and CDR2: SGHAT and FQDESV (reference sequence). V shed 5 bases and J 1 base; nucleotides not matched to a gene: 7. The CDR3 region is CASSGGGRIQETQYF. The DNA of the CDR3 is TGTGCCAGCAGCGGGGGGGGACGGATCCAAGAGACCCAGTACTTC. Full variable domain (outside the CDR3, taken from reference TRBV11-1 and TRBJ2-5): EAEVAQSPRYKITEKSQAVAFWCDPISGHATLYWYRQILGQGPELLVQFQDESVVDDSQLPKDRFSAERLKGVDSTLKIQPAELGDSAMYLCASSGGGRIQETQYFGPGTRLLVL.

The gene calls are TRBV29-1 and TRBJ2-1; 7 nucleotides line up with TRBD2. This CDR3 has 19 amino acids. After removal of 4 bases from V and 3 bases from J, the junction contained 21 bases not matched to a gene. Germline values: CDR1 SQVTM, CDR2 ANQGSEA. The CDR3 loop is CSVVGGRGVLSQSYNEQFF. In DNA form, the CDR3 reads TGCAGCGTTGTGGGGGGTCGGGGGGTACTCTCGCAAAGCTACAATGAGCAGTTCTTC.

The V call is TRBV9, the J call TRBJ2-1, with D possibly TRBD1 on 6 matching bases. The V gene's germline CDR1 is SGDLS and CDR2 YYNGEE. V gave up 3 bases and J gave up 4 bases, with 17 bases separating them. The CDR3 loop spans 16 amino acids. The CDR3 nucleotides read TGTGCCAGCAGCGGACCGACAGGCGCCCGATACAATGAGCAGTTCTTC. It yields the protein CASSGPTGARYNEQFF.

J is TRBJ1-1 and V is TRBV6-5; D not certain. V was trimmed by 1 base and J by 4 bases, leaving 10 bases between them. Germline V gene lookup returns CDR1 MNHEY and CDR2 SVGAGI. The CDR3 contains 14 residues. CDR3 region: CASSYLEARTEAFF. The CDR3 nucleotides read TGTGCCAGCAGTTACTTGGAAGCGCGCACTGAAGCTTTCTTT.

Only a few counts were recorded for this clone. V gene TRBV7-2 combines with J gene TRBJ2-2, with 12 bases fitting TRBD2. This CDR3 is 16 amino acids long. V dropped 5 bases and J dropped 5; count of bases not matched to a gene: 6. CDR1 is SGHTA, CDR2 FQGNSA, per germline. The DNA for the CDR3 is TGTGCCAGCAGCCCGACTAGCGGGAGAGGTACCGGGGAGCTGTTTTTT. Amino acid sequence: CASSPTSGRGTGELFF.

This clone was seen a handful of times. The chain is built from TRBV2 and TRBJ2-7, with 8 bases identical to TRBD1. Germline V gene lookup returns CDR1 SNHLY and CDR2 FYNNEI. This CDR3 region has 15 residues. Trimming at V came to 4 bases and at J to 3 bases, leaving 8 bases not matched to a gene. CDR3 in DNA: TGTGCCAGCAGTGGGAGACAGGGGAGGATCTACGAGCAGTACTTC. Protein product: CASSGRQGRIYEQYF.

This clone was seen a few times. A junction boundary mismatches the germline segment, possibly from a read error. The chain has TRBV6-5 and TRBJ1-5; 8 bases map to TRBD1. The CDR3 contains 15 residues. Germline loops: CDR1 MNHEY, CDR2 SVGAGI. The CDR3 DNA follows: TGTGCCAGCAGTGACTCCGGGACAGGAGATCAGCCCCAGCATTTT. Translating it yields CASSDSGTGDQPQHF.